This T cell receptor beta chain was recovered during a study of blood T cell repertoires in COVID-19. Study context: Spain, Italy and the United States supplied samples that represented acute and convalescent COVID-19. The cDNA or gDNA used as material had been derived from T cells, B-cell-depleted T cells, or PBMCs.

Original handling: Amplification of reference gene primers was used by the study to estimate nucleated cell counts. Sequencing was performed with immunoSEQ multiplex PCR; in TCRdb, only in-frame clones are kept and a portion is missing. That table supplies the V and J calls and clone size; D and trimming were determined from the DNA. The table lists roughly 340,000 clones, over 70% of them singletons. During active infection, Seattle patients enrolled and were then monitored through disease. V trimming: 4 bases; J trimming: 0 bases; junction bases outside the gene matches: 11. The CDR3 has 20 residues. CDR1 MNHEY and CDR2 SVGEGT come from the germline V gene.

What was sequenced was peripheral blood. The TCR originated in a woman between 50 and 59 years old with COVID-19, enrolled during active disease. The chain couples TRBV6-2 or TRBV6-3 to TRBJ2-6, with 11 bases matching TRBD2. DNA for the CDR3: TGTGCCAGCAGTTTCTTGGGAGAGGGACTAGCGGTCTCTGGGGCCAACGTCCTGACTTTC. This translates into CASSFLGEGLAVSGANVLTF.